This T cell receptor beta chain was obtained from a study of monozygotic twins with cystic fibrosis. With respect to this clone: Its antigen is not identified.

The V end was cut by 3 bases, the J end by 0 bases, with 3 bases between. Germline V gene lookup returns CDR1 SGHDN and CDR2 FVKESK. The CDR3 loop spans 12 amino acids. Assay used: immunoSEQ multiplex PCR; TCRdb lists only in-frame clones, some missing. The sample yields tens of thousands of clones, 96% seen once. General observations from the study: Monozygotic CF twins shared more identical nucleotide clonotypes than unrelated patients.

Source material: blood. This chain connects TRBV14 to TRBJ2-7; D unclear. This clonotype was obtained from a girl aged 2-10 years with cystic fibrosis. CDR3 in amino acids: CASSHHSYEQYF. The CDR3 bases are TGTGCCAGCAGCCACCACTCCTACGAGCAGTACTTC.